A single sample gave rise to the 10 T cell receptor beta chains below, sequenced in a study of beta chain features in type 1 diabetes. Broader study findings: All four CD4+ subsets from Type 1 diabetes patients carried moderately but significantly shorter TCRB CDR3s.

As every portion of the isolated RNA was reverse transcribed, the sequencing read expressed TCRB transcripts. Sequenced by immunoSEQ multiplex PCR; TCRdb stores in-frame clones only, minus some. The sample has roughly 260,000 clones, roughly 20% seen once. Their antigens remain unidentified. The sample was naive CD4+ T cells from blood. All receptors derive from a woman between 40 and 50 years old with type 1 diabetes.

This clone was seen a handful of times. This chain joins TRBV14 and TRBJ2-5, with TRBD2 identical over 9 bases. V was clipped by 6 bases and J by 7 bases; unmatched bases: 15. The CDR3 spans 16 residues. The germline CDR1 and CDR2 sequences are SGHDN and FVKESK. CDR3 DNA sequence: TGTGCCAGCAGTCTAGCCGGGACTAGCAGGATCGGGACCCAGTACTTC. The encoded protein is CASSLAGTSRIGTQYF.

The chain employs TRBV7-3 and TRBJ2-3; D is perhaps TRBD1 (5 bases). V dropped 1 base and J dropped 3 bases, with 17 bases sitting between them. The CDR3 spans 17 residues. Germline values: CDR1 SGHTA, CDR2 FQGTGA. The CDR3 reads CASSLSARAGWTDTQYF. The DNA for the CDR3 is TGTGCCAGCAGCTTAAGCGCCAGGGCCGGTTGGACAGATACGCAGTATTTT.

This clone turned up a few times. The J gene is TRBJ1-2, the V gene TRBV29-1; D possibly corresponds to TRBD1 (5 bases). This CDR3 is built from 14 residues. Between the trimmed V and J ends, which lost 4 bases and 2 bases, there was a span of 14 bases. Germline V gene data show CDR1 as SQVTM and CDR2 as ANQGSEA. CDR3 sequence (DNA): TGCAGCGTTGGACACAGGCTAATAAACTATGGCTACACCTTC. Translation gives CSVGHRLINYGYTF.

The V gene is TRBV10-3, the J gene TRBJ2-1, with TRBD1 matching over 12 bases. The CDR3 has 19 amino acids. CDR1 and CDR2 (germline): ENHRY, SYGVKD. V dropped 6 bases and J dropped 7; count of bases not matched to a gene: 19. The CDR3 DNA sequence: TGTGCCATCAGCTCCTCCCCGGGACAGGGGGCGGCTTTGGCGAATGAGCAGTTCTTC. Its translation: CAISSSPGQGAALANEQFF.

The chain links TRBV7-2 to TRBJ2-6, with 8 bases that match TRBD1. This CDR3 contains 17 residues. Losses at the gene ends were 5 bases for V and 2 bases for J; bases not matched to a gene: 8. Germline V CDR1 and CDR2: SGHTA, FQGNSA. CDR3 region: CASSMTGVWTGANVLTF. In DNA, the CDR3 is TGTGCCAGCAGCATGACAGGGGTCTGGACTGGGGCCAACGTCCTGACTTTC.

In its sample, this clone was seen a few times. CDR3 loop: CASSVFFGSEAFF. The CDR3 DNA is TGTGCCAGCAGCGTATTTTTCGGGTCTGAAGCTTTCTTT. The chain combines TRBV9 with TRBJ1-1; D gene uncertain. The CDR3 is 13 residues long. V lost 1 base, J lost 6 bases, and 10 bases lay in between. The germline V gene has CDR1 SGDLS and CDR2 YYNGEE.

This clone turned up a few times. The V gene is TRBV4-3, the J gene TRBJ2-7, with TRBD1 matching over 7 bases. J lost 3 bases, V lost 0 bases, and 2 bases had no gene match. The CDR3 consists of 14 residues. The germline CDR1 and CDR2 sequences are LGHNA and YSLEER. This CDR3 reads CASSQDRDSYEQYF. The CDR3 DNA is TGCGCCAGCAGCCAAGACCGGGACAGCTACGAGCAGTACTTC.

V and J are TRBV13 and TRBJ2-7; D remains unclear. The CDR3 runs 16 residues. Germline lookup yields CDR1 PRHDT and CDR2 FYEKMQ (reference sequence). The V gene lost 0 bases and the J gene lost 3 bases, with 15 bases spanning the gap. The CDR3 DNA sequence: TGTGCCAGCAGCTTAGGCCTGACTCGTTCGGGCTACGAGCAGTACTTC. Its protein is CASSLGLTRSGYEQYF.

This sequence joins TRBV7-2 and TRBJ2-7; a weak D match, TRBD2 (5 bases). The CDR3 consists of 12 residues. Trimming pared 5 bases from V and 7 bases from J, leaving 12 bases between. Germline loops: CDR1 SGHTA, CDR2 FQGNSA. CDR3 nucleotides: TGTGCCAGCAGCGCGGGTCTGGGGGAGCAGTACTTC. It specifies CASSAGLGEQYF.

V and J are TRBV9 and TRBJ1-1; 7 bases fit TRBD1. CDR1 is SGDLS and CDR2 is YYNGEE in the germline V gene. J was trimmed by 0 bases and V by 3 bases; bases with no gene match: 8. The CDR3 has 16 amino acids. The CDR3 bases are TGTGCCAGCAGCGCCCGGACAGGAACAATGAACACTGAAGCTTTCTTT. It encodes CASSARTGTMNTEAFF.